A selection of T cell receptor beta chains follows, all from one sample in a study of T cell responses to AZD1222 COVID-19 vaccine. Libraries were prepared by immunoSEQ multiplex PCR; TCRdb keeps only in-frame clonotypes and omits some of them. The table lists 88,000 or so clones, 85% to 90% of them singletons, with 5% in the top ten. Material: peripheral blood, obtained 28 days after the second AZD1222 dose. The receptors were sampled from an adult who received the AZD1222 COVID-19 vaccine. Each CDR3 is given with its conserved first and last residue. The D gene is left open where the match is weak. Some rows mark clone size as missing; the rest say once, few, many or name a class of expanded clone.

TRBV6-5	TRBJ1-2	-	-	TGTGCCAGCAGGGTTGACAGTAACTATGGCTACACCTTC	CASRVDSNYGYTF
TRBV2	TRBJ2-7	-	-	TGTGCCAGCAGTGAGGGAAGAGGGGGGCGCTCCTACGAGCAGTACTTC	CASSEGRGGRSYEQYF
TRBV25-1	TRBJ1-2	-	-	TGTGCCAGCAGTGACAGGTCCCTGGGGTCCCATGGCTACACCTTC	CASSDRSLGSHGYTF
TRBV6-5	TRBJ1-2	-	TRBD1	TGTGCCAGCAAGATACAGGGGGCAGACTATGGCTACACCTTC	CASKIQGADYGYTF
TRBV27	TRBJ2-1	-	-	TGTGGCCCTCGGCCTTTCAATGAGCAGTTCTTC	CGPRPFNEQFF
TRBV7-8	TRBJ1-1	-	TRBD1	TGTGCCAGCAGCCCCACGGACAGGACCACTGAAGCTTTCTTT	CASSPTDRTTEAFF
TRBV9	TRBJ2-1	few	TRBD2	TGTGCCAGCAGCCTTTCCCTAGCGGGGGGTTACAATGAGCAGTTCTTC	CASSLSLAGGYNEQFF
TRBV2	TRBJ1-3	-	-	TGTGCCAGCAGCCCACCGACCGCCTCTGGAAACACCATATATTTT	CASSPPTASGNTIYF
TRBV4-1	TRBJ2-5	-	-	TGCGCCAGCAGCCCCCTGGGCAGGGAAGAGACCCAGTACTTC	CASSPLGREETQYF
TRBV19	TRBJ2-3	-	-	TGTGCCAGTAGTATAGCGGCGGGGGCAACAGATACGCAGTATTTT	CASSIAAGATDTQYF
TRBV11-3	TRBJ2-7	-	-	TGTGCCAGCAGCTTAGATTATCGGGGGAACTACGAGCAGTACTTC	CASSLDYRGNYEQYF
TRBV6-5	TRBJ1-1	once	TRBD1	TGTGCCAGCAGCCGAGAGGGACAGCTGAACACTGAAGCTTTCTTT	CASSREGQLNTEAFF
TRBV7-9	TRBJ2-7	-	TRBD1	TGTGCCAGCAGCTTAACCCAGACAGGGAGCTCCTACGAGCAGTACTTC	CASSLTQTGSSYEQYF
TRBV18	TRBJ1-1	-	TRBD1	TGTGCCAGCTCACTATCGGGACAGGTAAACACTGAAGCTTTCTTT	CASSLSGQVNTEAFF
TRBV6-5	TRBJ2-7	-	-	TGTGCCAGCCTTATTGGAGGGGCTAGTTCATACGAGCAGTACTTC	CASLIGGASSYEQYF
TRBV3-1/TRBV3-2	TRBJ2-1	-	-	TGTGCCAGCAGCCAGACTGGGGTGGGGGCCTTTGAGCAGTTCTTC	CASSQTGVGAFEQFF
TRBV18	TRBJ2-5	-	-	TGTGCCAGCTCACCGGCGCCTACGGAAGAGACCCAGTACTTC	CASSPAPTEETQYF
TRBV6-1	TRBJ2-1	-	-	TGTGCCAGCAGTGAAAGAGGGACCGGGCACAATGAGCAGTTCTTC	CASSERGTGHNEQFF
TRBV30	TRBJ1-5	-	TRBD1	TGTGCCTGGGGACAGGGGGAATATCAGCCCCAGCATTTT	CAWGQGEYQPQHF
TRBV9	TRBJ1-6	-	-	TGTGCCAGCAGCGTAGGGTTGCGAAATTCACCCCTCCACTTT	CASSVGLRNSPLHF
TRBV11-2	TRBJ1-6	-	-	TGTGCCAGCAGCTTAGATCTGGGGGGGGAGGGTTCACCCCTCCACTTT	CASSLDLGGEGSPLHF
TRBV6-5	TRBJ2-7	-	TRBD1	TGTGCCAGCAGTTACGGGCTCAGGGGGACCGAGCAGTACTTC	CASSYGLRGTEQYF
TRBV5-4	TRBJ2-3	-	TRBD2	TGTGCCAGCAGCGCAGGGACTAGCGGATATCTTACAGATACGCAGTATTTT	CASSAGTSGYLTDTQYF
TRBV6-6	TRBJ1-5	-	-	TGTGCCAGCAGTCCAGGGCCCCGGGGGGCGGCATTAACGCCCCAGCATTTT	CASSPGPRGAALTPQHF